The 18 T cell receptor beta chains listed next were all sequenced from one sample in a study of metastatic and nonmetastatic thyroid tumors (dated by TCRdb to 2019 to 2021). No treatment had been received by any patient before thyroid surgery. Library preparation employed PCR. For sequencing, an Illumina HiSeq 4000 was employed. The raw public data were reprocessed by TCRdb itself: fastp quality trimming at Q25, MiXCR clonotype calling, in-frame beta chains only. This sample lists tens of thousands of clones; 15% to 20% were detected once. The ten biggest clones cover approximately 20% of the sample. The sequencing input was blood. The source is a female donor with papillary thyroid cancer or a benign thyroid nodule (not recorded which). Some clones in this sample may be carry-over from other donors' samples.

This clone came up many times. V and J are TRBV4-3 and TRBJ2-7; 7 bases align to TRBD2. V trimming: 0 bases; J trimming: 3 bases; junction bases outside the gene matches: 5. Per the germline V gene, CDR1 is LGHNA and CDR2 is YSLEER. The CDR3 contains 15 residues. CDR3 DNA: TGCGCCAGCAGCCAAGATCGGGCTAGCGGCTACGAGCAGTACTTC. It codes for CASSQDRASGYEQYF.

The chain combines TRBV10-1 with TRBJ2-2; D unresolved. CDR3 length: 14 amino acids. CDR1 WNHNN and CDR2 SYGVQD come from the germline V gene (reference sequence). Trimming stripped 2 bases from V and 7 bases from J, with 11 bases between. Here the CDR3 reads CASSEQGDGGELFF. CDR3 sequence (DNA): TGCGCCAGCAGTGAGCAAGGCGATGGCGGGGAGCTGTTTTTT.

This sequence joins TRBV6-2 or TRBV6-3 and TRBJ1-2; no firm D call. Trimming cost V 6 bases and J 8 bases, with 10 bases left between them. Germline V gene sequence: CDR1 MNHEY, CDR2 SVGEGT. The CDR3 is 11 residues long. CDR3 nucleotide sequence: TGTGCCAGCAGGGCTACGGGGGGCTACACCTTC. Translating it yields CASRATGGYTF.

This clone was recorded a few times. It may be a read error: a sequence one base away is much more abundant. The V and J genes are TRBV12-3 or TRBV12-4 and TRBJ1-1; the D is unclear. The CDR3 has 13 residues. The ends were cut back, 8 bases at V and 1 base at J, with 11 bases in the middle. CDR3 sequence (DNA): TGTGCCAGCGGTCTGCCGGGGAACACTGAAGCTTTCTTT. It specifies CASGLPGNTEAFF.

This clone occurred many times. The chain links TRBV20-1 to TRBJ2-1; tentatively, D is TRBD2 (5 bases). Germline V lookup: CDR1 DFQATT, CDR2 SNEGSKA (reference sequence). Trimming took 0 bases from V and 6 from J, leaving 12 bases between them. The CDR3 loop spans 14 amino acids. The CDR3 region has the DNA TGCAGTGCTAGAGATTATTCGGCGGGCAATGAGCAGTTCTTC. Translated, it gives CSARDYSAGNEQFF.

V usage is TRBV28 and J usage is TRBJ1-3; a possible D gene is TRBD1 (6 bases). Trimming took off 4 bases at V and 0 bases at J, with 22 bases between the two ends. Germline CDR1 is MDHEN and CDR2 is SYDVKM. The CDR3 is 19 amino acids. CDR3 coding DNA: TGTGCCAGCAGTTCCACACTAACGACAGGATCATACTCTGGAAACACCATATATTTT. Amino acid sequence: CASSSTLTTGSYSGNTIYF. Variable domain in full (rest from reference TRBV28 and TRBJ1-3): DVKVTQSSRYLVKRTGEKVFLECVQDMDHENMFWYRQDPGLGLRLIYFSYDVKMKEKGDIPEGYSVSREKKERFSLILESASTNQTSMYLCASSSTLTTGSYSGNTIYFGEGSWLTVV.

This clone was counted at least ten times. A read error may explain this, as a much larger clone is one base away. The sample carries other DNA sequences with the same CDR3. The chain uses TRBV7-8 and TRBJ1-3; TRBD1 is a possible D gene (5 bases). This CDR3 spans 16 amino acids. In germline, CDR1 is SGHVS, CDR2 FQNEAQ. The DNA for the CDR3 is TGTGCCAGCAGCCTAGCTGTGACAGCCTCTGGAAACACCATATATTTT. This gives the protein CASSLAVTASGNTIYF.

In its sample, this clone was seen a few times. This chain links TRBV12-3 or TRBV12-4 with TRBJ2-2; 7 bases are a match to TRBD1. The J segment lost 1 base and the V segment lost 7 bases, leaving 3 bases of the junction unmatched. The CDR3 runs to 14 residues. CDR3 in amino acids: CASKGQVNTGELFF. CDR3 sequence (DNA): TGTGCCAGCAAAGGACAGGTGAACACCGGGGAGCTGTTTTTT.

This clone was seen repeatedly, ten times or more. V and J are TRBV6-5 and TRBJ2-5; D gene ambiguous. The V gene lost 2 bases and the J gene lost 4 bases, with 5 bases spanning the gap. Germline loops: CDR1 MNHEY, CDR2 SVGAGI. The CDR3 spans 12 residues. This chain's CDR3 is CASSYNRETQYF. CDR3 in DNA: TGTGCCAGCAGTTACAATCGAGAGACCCAGTACTTC.

This clone was counted between two and nine times. V usage is TRBV10-1 and J usage is TRBJ2-5; no definite D call. Germline assignment: CDR1 WNHNN and CDR2 SYGVQD (reference sequence). V lost 0 bases to trimming and J lost 2 bases, with 7 bases between them. This CDR3 has 14 residues. This chain's CDR3 is CASSESGRQETQYF. In DNA form, the CDR3 reads TGCGCCAGCAGTGAGTCGGGCAGACAAGAGACCCAGTACTTC.

This clone was recorded at least ten times. The rearrangement joins TRBV6-5 to TRBJ2-5; unclear D gene. The CDR3 has 13 residues. The V end lost 4 bases, the J end lost 4 bases, and 10 bases lay between the germline ends. Looked up from germline, CDR1 is MNHEY and CDR2 is SVGAGI. The CDR3 loop is CASSSRPRETQYF. Here the CDR3 DNA reads TGTGCCAGCAGTTCTAGGCCCCGAGAGACCCAGTACTTC.

This clone was seen a few times. This sequence joins TRBV6-4 and TRBJ1-2; D uncertain. From germline, CDR1 is MRHNA and CDR2 SNTAGT. The CDR3 consists of 14 residues. Trimming left V 5 bases short and J 3 bases short, with 13 bases between. CDR3 region: CASSSDLDYYGYTF. The CDR3 DNA reads TGTGCCAGCAGTTCTGACCTCGACTACTATGGCTACACCTTC.

This clone was recorded a few times. As DNA, the CDR3 is TGTGCCAGCAGGAGTAGCGGGATAGAGGGAGAGACCCAGTACTTC. Encoded protein: CASRSSGIEGETQYF. The chain combines TRBV28 with TRBJ2-5, with 8 bases lining up with TRBD2. CDR3 length: 15 residues. The germline V gene encodes CDR1 MDHEN and CDR2 SYDVKM. V was pared by 6 bases and J by 4 bases, with 10 bases of the junction left unmatched.

This clone has ten or more counts. This chain uses TRBV11-2 with TRBJ2-2, with 7 bases aligning to TRBD1. Germline values: CDR1 SGHAT, CDR2 FQNNGV. V dropped 5 bases and J dropped 4; count of bases not matched to a gene: 7. The CDR3 sequence is 15 residues long. Here the CDR3 reads CASSATGTATGELFF. The CDR3 bases are TGTGCCAGCAGCGCCACCGGGACAGCCACCGGGGAGCTGTTTTTT.

In its sample, this clone was seen many times. The V gene is TRBV4-3, the J gene TRBJ1-2; weak D call: TRBD1 (6 bases). V was shortened by 1 base and J by 7 bases, with 13 bases between the two germline ends. The CDR3 consists of 14 residues. Germline V gives CDR1 LGHNA, CDR2 YSLEER. In DNA, the CDR3 is TGCGCCAGCAGCCAAGTCTCGACAGGTAGTGGCTACACCTTC. This gives the protein CASSQVSTGSGYTF.

This rearrangement joins TRBV28 to TRBJ2-7; D is ambiguous. CDR1 and CDR2 (germline): MDHEN, SYDVKM. V was trimmed by 6 bases and J by 1 base, leaving 16 bases between them. The CDR3 spans 15 residues. The CDR3 reads CASSEMDGVSYEQYF. The CDR3, as DNA: TGTGCCAGCAGCGAGATGGACGGTGTATCCTACGAGCAGTACTTC.

This clone was recorded a few times. This chain joins TRBV12-3 or TRBV12-4 and TRBJ1-3, with a weak D call TRBD1 (5 bases). V was cut by 3 bases and J by 1 base, with 16 bases left in between. The CDR3 extends over 17 amino acids. In DNA, the CDR3 is TGTGCCAGCAGTTTGGAACTACAGGACCGTTCTGGAAACACCATATATTTT. It codes for CASSLELQDRSGNTIYF.

The chain has TRBV29-1 and TRBJ2-2; D uncertain. Germline values: CDR1 SQVTM, CDR2 ANQGSEA. There are 13 residues in the CDR3. V was clipped by 4 bases and J by 1 base, with 7 bases between them. The CDR3 here is CSVVGRNTGELFF. The CDR3 nucleotides read TGCAGCGTTGTCGGCAGGAACACCGGGGAGCTGTTTTTT.